The rows below give T cell receptor beta chains drawn from one sample of a study of blood T cell repertoires in COVID-19. Only in-frame clones appear in the TCRdb table, and some are missing; sequencing was by immunoSEQ multiplex PCR. The sample carries some 150,000 clones, about four fifths recorded once. Sequencing was done on a sample of peripheral blood. Every receptor here comes from a human donor in a cohort sampled during active COVID-19. The CDR3 runs from the conserved cysteine through the conserved F or W. Each record gives: V gene, J gene, clone size, D gene, CDR3 protein, CDR3 DNA. A D gene is named only where the DNA matches it firmly. Clone size is stated in some rows and not others, as once, few, many or a class when expanded.

v_call: TRBV11-2; j_call: TRBJ2-4; clone_size: -; d_call: TRBD1; cdr3_aa: CASSPDRAGHIQYF; cdr3_nt: TGTGCCAGCAGTCCTGACAGGGCCGGGCACATTCAGTACTTC
v_call: TRBV10-3; j_call: TRBJ2-1; clone_size: -; d_call: TRBD2; cdr3_aa: CAISDGTSGSYNEQFF; cdr3_nt: TGTGCCATCAGTGACGGGACTAGCGGCTCCTACAATGAGCAGTTCTTC
v_call: TRBV18; j_call: TRBJ2-7; clone_size: -; d_call: -; cdr3_aa: CASSPRRVASSYEQYF; cdr3_nt: TGTGCCAGCTCACCACGGAGGGTGGCCTCCTCCTACGAGCAGTACTTC
v_call: TRBV19; j_call: TRBJ1-6; clone_size: once; d_call: -; cdr3_aa: CASSGQGNSPLHF; cdr3_nt: TGTGCCAGTAGTGGGCAGGGAAATTCACCCCTCCACTTT
v_call: TRBV19; j_call: TRBJ2-3; clone_size: -; d_call: -; cdr3_aa: CASSIADTQYF; cdr3_nt: TGTGCCAGTAGTATCGCAGATACGCAGTATTTT
v_call: TRBV10-1; j_call: TRBJ1-1; clone_size: -; d_call: -; cdr3_aa: CASSDRENTEAFF; cdr3_nt: TGCGCCAGCAGTGACAGGGAGAACACTGAAGCTTTCTTT
v_call: TRBV20-1; j_call: TRBJ2-7; clone_size: -; d_call: TRBD1; cdr3_aa: CSASIVDRAVGEQYF; cdr3_nt: TGCAGTGCTAGTATCGTCGACAGGGCCGTCGGCGAGCAGTACTTC
v_call: TRBV5-8; j_call: TRBJ2-2; clone_size: -; d_call: -; cdr3_aa: CASSFSGYTGELFF; cdr3_nt: TGTGCCAGCAGTTTTTCAGGTTACACCGGGGAGCTGTTTTTT
v_call: TRBV6-5; j_call: TRBJ2-7; clone_size: -; d_call: -; cdr3_aa: CASSYSGRNYEQYF; cdr3_nt: TGTGCCAGCAGTTACTCCGGGAGAAACTACGAGCAGTACTTC
v_call: TRBV19; j_call: TRBJ1-3; clone_size: -; d_call: TRBD1; cdr3_aa: CASAQGATPGNTIYF; cdr3_nt: TGTGCCAGTGCACAGGGGGCTACCCCTGGAAACACCATATATTTT
v_call: TRBV9; j_call: TRBJ2-7; clone_size: few; d_call: -; cdr3_aa: CASSVDPGWGDEQYF; cdr3_nt: TGTGCCAGCAGCGTAGATCCCGGGTGGGGGGACGAGCAGTACTTC
v_call: TRBV10-3; j_call: TRBJ1-2; clone_size: -; d_call: -; cdr3_aa: CAISDPRDTVRF; cdr3_nt: TGTGCCATCAGTGACCCCCGGGACACCGTGCGTTTC
v_call: TRBV9; j_call: TRBJ2-3; clone_size: -; d_call: TRBD2; cdr3_aa: CASSSGLAPSTDTQYF; cdr3_nt: TGTGCCAGCAGCTCGGGACTAGCGCCTAGCACAGATACGCAGTATTTT
v_call: TRBV3-1/TRBV3-2; j_call: TRBJ2-3; clone_size: -; d_call: TRBD2; cdr3_aa: CASSHNFFSGGADTQYF; cdr3_nt: TGTGCCAGCAGCCACAACTTCTTTAGCGGGGGGGCAGATACGCAGTATTTT
v_call: TRBV5-6; j_call: TRBJ1-5; clone_size: -; d_call: -; cdr3_aa: CASSSGGGSNQPQHF; cdr3_nt: TGTGCCAGCAGTTCTGGCGGGGGTAGCAATCAGCCCCAGCATTTT
v_call: TRBV27; j_call: TRBJ2-6; clone_size: -; d_call: -; cdr3_aa: CASSLYRGGGANVLTF; cdr3_nt: TGTGCCAGCAGTTTGTACAGGGGAGGTGGGGCCAACGTCCTGACTTTC
v_call: TRBV7-9; j_call: TRBJ2-3; clone_size: -; d_call: -; cdr3_aa: CASSLGQPTDTQYF; cdr3_nt: TGTGCCAGCAGCTTAGGACAGCCCACAGATACGCAGTATTTT
v_call: TRBV25-1; j_call: TRBJ2-7; clone_size: -; d_call: TRBD2; cdr3_aa: CASSSGGVSYEQYF; cdr3_nt: TGTGCCAGCAGTAGCGGGGGCGTCAGCTACGAGCAGTACTTC
v_call: TRBV12-5; j_call: TRBJ2-2; clone_size: -; d_call: -; cdr3_aa: CASGLVQGNTGELFF; cdr3_nt: TGTGCTAGTGGTTTGGTACAGGGTAACACCGGGGAGCTGTTTTTT
v_call: TRBV4-1; j_call: TRBJ2-1; clone_size: -; d_call: TRBD2; cdr3_aa: CASSQVRTSGHNEQFF; cdr3_nt: TGCGCCAGCAGCCAAGTCAGGACTAGCGGGCACAATGAGCAGTTCTTC
v_call: TRBV2; j_call: TRBJ2-7; clone_size: -; d_call: TRBD2; cdr3_aa: CASSAGRGGVYEQYF; cdr3_nt: TGTGCCAGCAGTGCGGGACGGGGGGGCGTGTACGAGCAGTACTTC
v_call: TRBV5-4; j_call: TRBJ2-1; clone_size: once; d_call: -; cdr3_aa: CASSLVGGMGEQFF; cdr3_nt: TGTGCCAGCAGCTTGGTAGGGGGAATGGGTGAGCAGTTCTTC
v_call: TRBV29-1; j_call: TRBJ1-1; clone_size: -; d_call: -; cdr3_aa: CSAPYNTEAFF; cdr3_nt: TGCAGCGCCCCTTATAACACTGAAGCTTTCTTT
v_call: TRBV7-8; j_call: TRBJ2-1; clone_size: -; d_call: TRBD2; cdr3_aa: CASSLERGGYNEQFF; cdr3_nt: TGTGCCAGCAGCTTAGAGCGGGGGGGCTACAATGAGCAGTTCTTC
v_call: TRBV7-9; j_call: TRBJ1-1; clone_size: -; d_call: TRBD1; cdr3_aa: CASSLADRVAFF; cdr3_nt: TGTGCCAGCAGCTTAGCGGACAGGGTAGCTTTCTTT
v_call: TRBV6-6; j_call: TRBJ2-7; clone_size: -; d_call: TRBD2; cdr3_aa: CASSPLRGSGGGLSSYEQYF; cdr3_nt: TGTGCCAGCAGCCCACTCCGGGGGAGCGGGGGCGGCCTGAGCTCCTACGAGCAGTACTTC
v_call: TRBV11-2; j_call: TRBJ2-7; clone_size: -; d_call: TRBD1; cdr3_aa: CASSLEWGTELFLLSYEQYF; cdr3_nt: TGTGCCAGCAGCTTAGAATGGGGGACAGAATTATTTCTCCTATCCTACGAGCAGTACTTC
v_call: TRBV10-1; j_call: TRBJ1-4; clone_size: -; d_call: TRBD1; cdr3_aa: CASSESPTGSRLFF; cdr3_nt: TGCGCCAGCAGTGAGTCTCCGACAGGGTCTCGGCTGTTTTTT
v_call: TRBV10-3; j_call: TRBJ1-1; clone_size: -; d_call: -; cdr3_aa: CAISEGQGLPEAFF; cdr3_nt: TGTGCCATCAGTGAGGGGCAGGGTCTCCCTGAAGCTTTCTTT
v_call: TRBV2; j_call: TRBJ1-2; clone_size: -; d_call: -; cdr3_aa: CASSADRSWDGYTF; cdr3_nt: TGTGCCAGCAGCGCCGACAGGAGTTGGGACGGCTACACCTTC
v_call: TRBV3-1/TRBV3-2; j_call: TRBJ2-3; clone_size: -; d_call: TRBD2; cdr3_aa: CASTRGDYTDTQYF; cdr3_nt: TGTGCCAGTACCCGGGGGGATTACACAGATACGCAGTATTTT
v_call: TRBV9; j_call: TRBJ2-5; clone_size: -; d_call: TRBD1; cdr3_aa: CASSQGAFQETQYF; cdr3_nt: TGTGCCAGCAGCCAGGGGGCTTTCCAAGAGACCCAGTACTTC
v_call: TRBV28; j_call: TRBJ1-2; clone_size: -; d_call: -; cdr3_aa: CASSKQGIRYGYTF; cdr3_nt: TGTGCCAGCAGTAAGCAGGGTATCCGCTATGGCTACACCTTC
v_call: TRBV5-8; j_call: TRBJ2-2; clone_size: -; d_call: -; cdr3_aa: CASSFYFGGTGELFF; cdr3_nt: TGTGCCAGCAGCTTTTATTTTGGGGGGACCGGGGAGCTGTTTTTT
v_call: TRBV7-9; j_call: TRBJ2-1; clone_size: -; d_call: TRBD1; cdr3_aa: CACARDRVLHEQFF; cdr3_nt: TGTGCCTGTGCTAGGGACAGGGTACTTCATGAGCAGTTCTTC
v_call: TRBV21-1; j_call: TRBJ2-2; clone_size: -; d_call: -; cdr3_aa: CASSKGQGGAGELFF; cdr3_nt: TGTGCCAGCAGCAAAGGACAGGGTGGCGCCGGGGAGCTGTTTTTT
v_call: TRBV30; j_call: TRBJ2-6; clone_size: -; d_call: -; cdr3_aa: CAWSVKAGISGANVLTF; cdr3_nt: TGTGCCTGGAGTGTCAAAGCGGGCATCTCTGGGGCCAACGTCCTGACTTTC
v_call: TRBV5-4; j_call: TRBJ1-2; clone_size: -; d_call: TRBD1; cdr3_aa: CASSPGTGEGGYTF; cdr3_nt: TGTGCCAGCAGCCCGGGGACAGGGGAGGGTGGCTACACCTTC
v_call: TRBV12-1; j_call: TRBJ2-1; clone_size: -; d_call: -; cdr3_aa: CASSSTSGTYNEQFF; cdr3_nt: TGTGCCAGCAGCTCGACTAGCGGGACTTACAATGAGCAGTTCTTC
v_call: TRBV2; j_call: TRBJ2-1; clone_size: -; d_call: TRBD2; cdr3_aa: CASSLGLSYNEQFF; cdr3_nt: TGTGCCAGCAGTCTGGGACTATCCTACAATGAGCAGTTCTTC
v_call: TRBV9; j_call: TRBJ1-1; clone_size: once; d_call: TRBD1; cdr3_aa: CASSARQGTEAFF; cdr3_nt: TGTGCCAGCAGCGCAAGACAGGGCACTGAAGCTTTCTTT
v_call: TRBV29-1; j_call: TRBJ1-5; clone_size: -; d_call: TRBD1; cdr3_aa: CSVLRGQEPQHF; cdr3_nt: TGCAGCGTTTTGAGGGGGCAGGAGCCCCAGCATTTT
v_call: TRBV4-2; j_call: TRBJ2-1; clone_size: -; d_call: TRBD2; cdr3_aa: CASSQAGLAGFQDEQFF; cdr3_nt: TGTGCCAGCAGCCAAGCCGGACTAGCGGGGTTCCAGGACGAGCAGTTCTTC
v_call: TRBV14; j_call: TRBJ1-1; clone_size: -; d_call: -; cdr3_aa: CASSQTGVWDTEAFF; cdr3_nt: TGTGCCAGCAGCCAAACGGGGGTTTGGGACACTGAAGCTTTCTTT
v_call: TRBV29-1; j_call: TRBJ2-1; clone_size: -; d_call: TRBD2; cdr3_aa: CSGTSGGEQFF; cdr3_nt: TGCAGCGGCACTAGCGGGGGGGAGCAGTTCTTC
v_call: TRBV30; j_call: TRBJ1-1; clone_size: once; d_call: TRBD1; cdr3_aa: CAWDTGTGGSTEAFF; cdr3_nt: TGTGCCTGGGACACCGGGACAGGGGGCTCCACTGAAGCTTTCTTT
v_call: TRBV7-8; j_call: TRBJ2-1; clone_size: -; d_call: TRBD2; cdr3_aa: CASSLAPLAGYNEQFF; cdr3_nt: TGTGCCAGCAGCTTAGCGCCACTAGCGGGGTACAATGAGCAGTTCTTC
v_call: TRBV6-6; j_call: TRBJ2-1; clone_size: -; d_call: TRBD2; cdr3_aa: CASSPGGGGNEQFF; cdr3_nt: TGTGCCAGCAGTCCCGGGGGGGGTGGGAATGAGCAGTTCTTC
v_call: TRBV7-2; j_call: TRBJ2-5; clone_size: -; d_call: TRBD2; cdr3_aa: CASSSRTSPITETQYF; cdr3_nt: TGTGCCAGCAGCTCCCGGACTAGCCCTATCACAGAGACCCAGTACTTC
v_call: TRBV29-1; j_call: TRBJ1-1; clone_size: -; d_call: TRBD1; cdr3_aa: CSADRGRAAEAFF; cdr3_nt: TGCAGCGCAGACAGGGGGCGCGCGGCTGAAGCTTTCTTT
v_call: TRBV11-2; j_call: TRBJ2-5; clone_size: -; d_call: -; cdr3_aa: CASSRGRQETQYF; cdr3_nt: TGTGCCAGCAGCCGAGGGAGGCAAGAGACCCAGTACTTC
v_call: TRBV12-1; j_call: TRBJ2-1; clone_size: -; d_call: -; cdr3_aa: CASSPAWTDYNEQFF; cdr3_nt: TGTGCCAGCAGCCCCGCTTGGACTGACTACAATGAGCAGTTCTTC
v_call: TRBV5-1; j_call: TRBJ2-7; clone_size: -; d_call: TRBD2; cdr3_aa: CASSPLAGGHYEQYF; cdr3_nt: TGCGCCAGCAGCCCACTAGCGGGGGGTCACTACGAGCAGTACTTC